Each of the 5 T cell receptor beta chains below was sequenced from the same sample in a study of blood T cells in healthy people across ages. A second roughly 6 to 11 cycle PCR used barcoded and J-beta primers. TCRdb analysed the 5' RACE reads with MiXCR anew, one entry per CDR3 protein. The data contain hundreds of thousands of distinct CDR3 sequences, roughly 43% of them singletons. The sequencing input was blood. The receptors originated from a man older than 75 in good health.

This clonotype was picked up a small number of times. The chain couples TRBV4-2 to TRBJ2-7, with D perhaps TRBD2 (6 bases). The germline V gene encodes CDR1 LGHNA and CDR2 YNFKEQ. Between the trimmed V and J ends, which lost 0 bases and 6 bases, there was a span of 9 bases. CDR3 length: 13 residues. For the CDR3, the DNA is TGTGCCAGCAGCCAAGACGGGGGTGGCGAGCAGTACTTC. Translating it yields CASSQDGGGEQYF.

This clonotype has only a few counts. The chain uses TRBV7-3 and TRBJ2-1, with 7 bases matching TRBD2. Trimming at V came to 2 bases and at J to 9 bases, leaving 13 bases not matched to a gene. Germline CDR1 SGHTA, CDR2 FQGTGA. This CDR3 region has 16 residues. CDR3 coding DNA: TGTGCCAGCAGCTTATTGGCGGGACTAAGTTATTCTGAGCAGTTCTTC. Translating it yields CASSLLAGLSYSEQFF.

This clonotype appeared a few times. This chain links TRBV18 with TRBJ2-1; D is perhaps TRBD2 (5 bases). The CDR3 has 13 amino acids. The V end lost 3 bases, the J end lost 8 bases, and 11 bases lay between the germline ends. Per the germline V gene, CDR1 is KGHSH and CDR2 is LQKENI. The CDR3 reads CASSPYGGDEQFF. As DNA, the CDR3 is TGTGCCAGCTCACCGTACGGAGGCGATGAGCAGTTCTTC.

The CDR3 nucleotides are TGTGCCAGCAGCCCCCGGCCCGGGCAGGGTCCCAATGGACAGTTCTTC. This gives the protein CASSPRPGQGPNGQFF. This chain uses TRBV7-9 with TRBJ2-1; maybe TRBD1 (5 bases). V dropped 5 bases and J dropped 13 bases, with 27 bases sitting between them. CDR3 length: 16 amino acids. Germline CDR1 and CDR2: SEHNR and FQNEAQ (reference sequence).

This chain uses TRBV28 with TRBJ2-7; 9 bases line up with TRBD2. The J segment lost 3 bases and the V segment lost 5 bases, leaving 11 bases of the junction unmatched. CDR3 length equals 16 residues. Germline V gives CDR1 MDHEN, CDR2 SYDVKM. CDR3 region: CASSPGLALKGYEQYF. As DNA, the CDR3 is TGTGCCAGCAGTCCGGGACTAGCCCTGAAGGGCTACGAGCAGTACTTC.